The entry that follows covers one T cell receptor (beta chain) sequence. The antigen it recognizes is unknown. No base quality values were provided; no much bigger clone lies one nucleotide off. The CDR3 has 15 amino acids, counting the end cysteine and phenylalanine. The read is trimmed to its CDR3 DNA, 45 bases read in frame from base 1. Between the V and J ends, shortened by 5 bases and 3 bases respectively, the junction contains 16 bases. The germline V gene (reference sequence) sets CDR1 to PRHDT and CDR2 to FYEKMQ. The data were taken from a study of blood T cell repertoires in COVID-19 (dated by TCRdb to the early 2020s). Regarding the study in general: Samples covering the acute and convalescent phases of COVID-19 were provided by collaborators in the United States, Italy and Spain. The material from the prospective study consisted of cDNA or gDNA derived from T cells, B-cell-depleted T cells, or PBMCs. Deeply sampled blood TCRbeta repertoires from subjects exposed to, actively infected with, or recovered from COVID-19 were included in the dataset. The repertoires were released in a freely available public database meant as a resource for research on the immune response to SARS-CoV-2. The samples were drawn from the first 160 participants of the ongoing ImmuneRACE study and from 1,254 subjects provided by 6 global collaborators. Nearly every sample came with metadata listing a de-identified subject ID, COVID-19 status, age in years and sex. Where available, HLA class I and class II types were obtained from metadata supplied by the sample provider rather than from assay-based typing. What the authors observed across the whole study: Clinical and demographic metadata were provided uncurated, with the amount varying by source and participant.

One collaborating source in Seattle enrolled patients while the patients were actively infected and followed the patients over time throughout the course of disease. Whole blood was collected in K2EDTA tubes by collaborating institutions according to the institutions' own protocols. For TCRbeta analysis, collaborators shipped samples as frozen whole blood, isolated PBMCs, or DNA extracted from either of those sample types. TCRbeta CDR3 regions were amplified from genomic DNA using the immunoSEQ Assay, a bias-controlled multiplex PCR. Processing in the source paper ran as follows. The number of nucleated cells in each sample was estimated by amplification of reference gene primers within the assay. Sequence reads were collapsed and filtered to measure the absolute abundance of every unique TCRbeta CDR3 rearrangement. For each sample, productive Simpson clonality was calculated as the square root of Simpson's diversity index over productive rearrangements. TCRdb took this table from immuneACCESS and kept in-frame rearrangements with V and J called. Such tables lack part of the clones; where checked against another copy, unresolved V genes explain under half of the gap, and the rest is unexplained. From that table come the V and J calls and clone size; the DNA was used to work out D and trimming. In this sample the table shows 360,000 or so clones, roughly 87% of which occur a single time. The ten largest clones represent 3.9% of the sample.

This sequence was found in an older woman with COVID-19, enrolled during active disease. The sequenced sample consisted of peripheral blood. The chain employs TRBV13 and TRBJ1-2, with a tentative D gene TRBD1 over 6 matching bases. The nucleotide sequence is TGTGCCAGCAGCGGCCGGTGGGCAGGGGACTATGGCTACACCTTC. Translated, it reads CASSGRWAGDYGYTF.